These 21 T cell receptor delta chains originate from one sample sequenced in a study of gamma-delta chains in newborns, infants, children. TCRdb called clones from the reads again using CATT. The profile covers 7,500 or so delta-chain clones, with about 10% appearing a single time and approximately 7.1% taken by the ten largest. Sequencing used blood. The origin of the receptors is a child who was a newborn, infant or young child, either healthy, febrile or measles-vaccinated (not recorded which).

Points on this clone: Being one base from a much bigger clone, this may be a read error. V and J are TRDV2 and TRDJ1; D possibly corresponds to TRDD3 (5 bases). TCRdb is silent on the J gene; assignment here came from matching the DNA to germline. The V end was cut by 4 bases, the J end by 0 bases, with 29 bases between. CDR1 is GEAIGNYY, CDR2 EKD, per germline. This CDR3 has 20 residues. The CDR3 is CACDPLTPKGRKRYTDKLIF. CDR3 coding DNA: TGTGCCTGTGATCCCTTAACCCCCAAGGGGAGAAAGCGCTACACCGATAAACTCATCTTT.

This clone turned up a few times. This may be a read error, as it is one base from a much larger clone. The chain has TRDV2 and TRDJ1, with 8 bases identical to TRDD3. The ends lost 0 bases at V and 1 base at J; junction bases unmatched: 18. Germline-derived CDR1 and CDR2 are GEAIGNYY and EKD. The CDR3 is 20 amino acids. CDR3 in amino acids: CACDTPGWGISAPSTDKLIF. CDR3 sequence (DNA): TGTGCCTGTGACACCCCGGGTTGGGGGATCTCCGCGCCCTCCACCGATAAACTCATCTTT.

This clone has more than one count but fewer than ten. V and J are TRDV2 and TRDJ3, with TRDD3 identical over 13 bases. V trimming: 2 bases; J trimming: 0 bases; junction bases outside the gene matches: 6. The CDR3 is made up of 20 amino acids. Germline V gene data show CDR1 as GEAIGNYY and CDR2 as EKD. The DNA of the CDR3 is TGTGCCTGTGACAGTACTGGGGGATACGCCGACTCCTGGGACACCCGACAGATGTTTTTC. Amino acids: CACDSTGGYADSWDTRQMFF.

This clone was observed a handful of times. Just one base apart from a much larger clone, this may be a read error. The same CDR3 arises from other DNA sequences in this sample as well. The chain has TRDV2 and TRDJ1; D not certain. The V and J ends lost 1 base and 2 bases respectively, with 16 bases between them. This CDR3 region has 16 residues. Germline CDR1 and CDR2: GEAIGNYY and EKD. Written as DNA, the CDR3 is TGTGCCTGTGACACAGTGGTCTCACGAATGACCGATAAACTCATCTTT. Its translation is CACDTVVSRMTDKLIF.

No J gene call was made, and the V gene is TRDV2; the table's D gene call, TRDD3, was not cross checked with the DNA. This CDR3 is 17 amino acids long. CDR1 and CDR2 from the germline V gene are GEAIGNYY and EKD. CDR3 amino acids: CACDTGGVLGDTDKIIF. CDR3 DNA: TGTGCCTGTGACACCGGGGGTGTACTGGGGGATACCGATAAAATCATCTTT.

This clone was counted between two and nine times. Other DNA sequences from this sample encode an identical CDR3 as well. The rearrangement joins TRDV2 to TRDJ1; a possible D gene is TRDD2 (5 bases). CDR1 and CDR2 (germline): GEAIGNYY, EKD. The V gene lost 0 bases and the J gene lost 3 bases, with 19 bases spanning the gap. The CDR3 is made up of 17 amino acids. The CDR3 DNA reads TGTGCCTGTGACACCCTGTTAAGGTCCCTTCGGTCCGATAAACTCATCTTT. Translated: CACDTLLRSLRSDKLIF.

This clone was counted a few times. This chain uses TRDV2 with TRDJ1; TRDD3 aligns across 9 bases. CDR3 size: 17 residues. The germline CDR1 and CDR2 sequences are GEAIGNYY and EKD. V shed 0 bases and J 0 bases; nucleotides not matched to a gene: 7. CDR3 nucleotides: TGTGCCTGTGACACCGTTTTCTGGGGGATTCACACCGATAAACTCATCTTT. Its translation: CACDTVFWGIHTDKLIF.

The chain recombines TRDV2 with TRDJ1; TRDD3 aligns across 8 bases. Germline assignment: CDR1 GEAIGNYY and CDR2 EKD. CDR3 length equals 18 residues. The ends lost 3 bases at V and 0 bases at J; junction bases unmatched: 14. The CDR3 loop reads CACDPLLGAQGYTDKLIF. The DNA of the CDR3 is TGTGCCTGTGACCCTTTACTGGGGGCCCAAGGGTACACCGATAAACTCATCTTT.

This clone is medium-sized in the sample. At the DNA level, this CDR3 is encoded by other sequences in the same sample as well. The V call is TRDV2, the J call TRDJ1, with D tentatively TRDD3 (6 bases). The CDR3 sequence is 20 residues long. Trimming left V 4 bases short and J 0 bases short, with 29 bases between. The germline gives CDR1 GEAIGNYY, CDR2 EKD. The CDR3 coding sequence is TGTGCCTGTGAACCTCTCAGTGGGTGGGGGTTCACTTCGTACACCGATAAACTCATCTTT. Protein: CACEPLSGWGFTSYTDKLIF.

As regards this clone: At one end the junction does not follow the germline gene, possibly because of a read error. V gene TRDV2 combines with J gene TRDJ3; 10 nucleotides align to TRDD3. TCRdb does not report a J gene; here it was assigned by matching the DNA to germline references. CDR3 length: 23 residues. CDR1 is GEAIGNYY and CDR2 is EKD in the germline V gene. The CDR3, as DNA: TGTGCCTGTGACACCGTTCTTAGCGGCTCTCTGGGGGATAGCTCCTGGGACACCCGAAAGATGTTTTTC. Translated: CACDTVLSGSLGDSSWDTRKMFF.

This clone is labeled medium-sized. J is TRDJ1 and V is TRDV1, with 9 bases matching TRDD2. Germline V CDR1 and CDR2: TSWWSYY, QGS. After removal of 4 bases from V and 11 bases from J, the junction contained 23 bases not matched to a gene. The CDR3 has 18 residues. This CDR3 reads CALGGRAFLRLGDRVLIF. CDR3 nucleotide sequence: TGTGCTCTTGGGGGCCGAGCCTTCCTACGGCTCGGGGATAGGGTCCTCATCTTT.

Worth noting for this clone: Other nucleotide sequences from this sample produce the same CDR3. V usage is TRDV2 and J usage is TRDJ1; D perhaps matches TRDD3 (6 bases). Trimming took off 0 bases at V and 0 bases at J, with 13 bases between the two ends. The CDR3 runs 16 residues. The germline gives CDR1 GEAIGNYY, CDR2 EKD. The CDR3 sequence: CACDTVGGQYTDKLIF. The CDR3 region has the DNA TGTGCCTGTGACACCGTTGGGGGCCAGTACACCGATAAACTCATCTTT.

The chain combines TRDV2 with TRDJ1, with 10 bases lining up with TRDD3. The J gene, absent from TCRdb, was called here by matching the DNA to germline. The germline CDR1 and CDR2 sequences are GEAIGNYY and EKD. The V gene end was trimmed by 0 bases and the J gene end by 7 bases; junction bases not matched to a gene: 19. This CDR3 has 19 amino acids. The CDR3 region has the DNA TGTGCCTGTGACACCGTCGGTGGGGGATACCAGGTACACCGGGGTAAACTCATCTTT. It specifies CACDTVGGGYQVHRGKLIF.

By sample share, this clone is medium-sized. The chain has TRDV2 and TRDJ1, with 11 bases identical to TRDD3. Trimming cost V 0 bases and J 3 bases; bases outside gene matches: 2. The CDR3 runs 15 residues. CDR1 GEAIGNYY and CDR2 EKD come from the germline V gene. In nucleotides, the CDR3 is TGTGCCTGTGACACCGTTGGGGGATACGCCGATAAACTCATCTTT. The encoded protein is CACDTVGGYADKLIF.

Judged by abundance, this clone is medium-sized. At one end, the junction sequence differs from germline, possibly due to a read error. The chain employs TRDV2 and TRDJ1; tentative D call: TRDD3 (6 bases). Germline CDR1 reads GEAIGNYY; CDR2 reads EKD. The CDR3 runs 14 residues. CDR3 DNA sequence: TGTGCCTGTGACGCCTTGGGGGTCACCAATAAACTCATCTTT. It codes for CACDALGVTNKLIF.

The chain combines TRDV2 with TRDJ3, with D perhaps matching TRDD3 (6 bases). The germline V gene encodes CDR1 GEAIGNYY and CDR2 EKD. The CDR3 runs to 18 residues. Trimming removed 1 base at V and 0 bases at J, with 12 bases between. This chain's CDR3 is CACDTGNWDSWDTRQMFF. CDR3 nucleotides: TGTGCCTGTGACACGGGTAACTGGGACTCCTGGGACACCCGACAGATGTTTTTC.

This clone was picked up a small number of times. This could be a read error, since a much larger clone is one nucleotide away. As DNA, the CDR3 is TGTGCCTGTGACAGGCTGGGGGATACGACCGATAAACTCATCTTT. Its translation: CACDRLGDTTDKLIF. This chain links TRDV2 with TRDJ1, with 12 bases fitting TRDD3. The germline V gene has CDR1 GEAIGNYY and CDR2 EKD. Germline trimming cut 2 bases from V and 2 bases from J; bases unmatched to any gene: 2. The CDR3 loop spans 15 amino acids.

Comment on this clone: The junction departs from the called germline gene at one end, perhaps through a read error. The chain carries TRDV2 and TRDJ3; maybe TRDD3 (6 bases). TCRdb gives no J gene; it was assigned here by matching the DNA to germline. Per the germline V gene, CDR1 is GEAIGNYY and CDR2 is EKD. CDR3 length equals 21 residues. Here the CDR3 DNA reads TGTGCCTGTGACACCTATGGACTGGGAGATAGTAGGCCCGGGGACACCCGAAAGATGTTTTTC. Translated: CACDTYGLGDSRPGDTRKMFF.

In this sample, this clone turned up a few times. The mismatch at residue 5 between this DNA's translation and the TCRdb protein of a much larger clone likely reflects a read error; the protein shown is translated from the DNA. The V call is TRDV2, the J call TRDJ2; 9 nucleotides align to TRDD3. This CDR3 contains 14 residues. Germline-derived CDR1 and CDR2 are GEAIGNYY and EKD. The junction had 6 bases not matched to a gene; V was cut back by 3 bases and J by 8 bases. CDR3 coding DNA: TGTGCCTGTGACGCCTGGGGGATCACGGCACAACTCTTCTTT. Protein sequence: CACDAWGITAQLFF.

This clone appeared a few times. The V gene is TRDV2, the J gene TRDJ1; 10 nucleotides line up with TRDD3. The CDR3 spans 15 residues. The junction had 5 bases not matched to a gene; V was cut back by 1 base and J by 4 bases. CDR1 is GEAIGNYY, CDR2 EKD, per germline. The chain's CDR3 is CACDTLGDLDDKLIF. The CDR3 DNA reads TGTGCCTGTGACACACTGGGGGATTTGGACGATAAACTCATCTTT.

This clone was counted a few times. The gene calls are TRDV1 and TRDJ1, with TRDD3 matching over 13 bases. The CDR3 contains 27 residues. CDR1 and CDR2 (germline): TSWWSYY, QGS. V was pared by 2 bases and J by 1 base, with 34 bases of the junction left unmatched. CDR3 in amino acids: CALGEIPTVNPPHTGGYAVIVTDKLIF. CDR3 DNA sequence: TGTGCTCTTGGGGAAATACCCACGGTCAACCCTCCCCATACTGGGGGATACGCCGTGATTGTCACCGATAAACTCATCTTT.